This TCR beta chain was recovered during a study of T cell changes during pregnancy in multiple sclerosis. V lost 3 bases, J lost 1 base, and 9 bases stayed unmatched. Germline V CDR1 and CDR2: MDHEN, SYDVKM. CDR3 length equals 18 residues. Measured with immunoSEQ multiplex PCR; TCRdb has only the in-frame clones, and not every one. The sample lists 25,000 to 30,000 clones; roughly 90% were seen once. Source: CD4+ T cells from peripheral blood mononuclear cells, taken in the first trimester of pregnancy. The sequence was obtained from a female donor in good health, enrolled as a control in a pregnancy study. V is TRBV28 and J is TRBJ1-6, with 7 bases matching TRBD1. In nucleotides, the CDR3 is TGTGCCAGCAGTTTCACCAGGGGGAGCAAGTCCTATAATTCACCCCTCCACTTT. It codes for CASSFTRGSKSYNSPLHF.